Described below is a single TCR beta chain sequence and its context. J gave up 1 base and V 2 bases, and 3 bases lay outside the gene matches. The CDR3 length is 16 residues. The germline CDR1 and CDR2 sequences are SGHDT and YYEEEE. The data originate from a study of cytomegalovirus exposure and HLA in healthy donors. The PCR employed 60 Vbeta primers together with 13 Jbeta primers. TCRdb keeps only in-frame clones here, not all; method: immunoSEQ multiplex PCR. There are hundreds of thousands of clones in the sample; around 65% occur only once, and about 2.2% lies in the top ten. This clonotype originated in a female donor in good health and CMV-seronegative. This chain joins TRBV5-6 and TRBJ2-3, with TRBD2 matching 11 bases. Sequencing was done on a sample of PBMCs. CDR3: CASSLGTSGGTDTQYF. The CDR3 DNA follows: TGTGCCAGCAGCTTAGGGACTAGCGGAGGCACAGATACGCAGTATTTT. Using reference TRBV5-6 and TRBJ2-3 for the parts outside the CDR3, the full variable domain is DAGVTQSPTHLIKTRGQQVTLRCSPKSGHDTVSWYQQALGQGPQFIFQYYEEEERQRGNFPDRFSGHQFPNYSSELNVNALLLGDSALYLCASSLGTSGGTDTQYFGPGTRLTVL.